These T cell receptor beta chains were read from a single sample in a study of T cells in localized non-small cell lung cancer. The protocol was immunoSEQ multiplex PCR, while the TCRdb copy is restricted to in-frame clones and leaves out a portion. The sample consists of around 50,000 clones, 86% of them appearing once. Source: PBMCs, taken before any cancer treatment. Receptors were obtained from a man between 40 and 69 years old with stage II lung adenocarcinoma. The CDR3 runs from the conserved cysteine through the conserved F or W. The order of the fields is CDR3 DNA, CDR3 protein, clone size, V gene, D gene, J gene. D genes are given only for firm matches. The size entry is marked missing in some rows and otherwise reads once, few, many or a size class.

cdr3_nt: TGTGCCAGCAGGGACCGGGACGCCGAGAGAGAGACCCAGTACTTC; cdr3_aa: CASRDRDAERETQYF; clone_size: -; v_call: TRBV2; d_call: -; j_call: TRBJ2-5
cdr3_nt: TGTGCCAGTAGTATAGGGGCGCACAGGAACACTGAAGCTTTCTTT; cdr3_aa: CASSIGAHRNTEAFF; clone_size: -; v_call: TRBV19; d_call: -; j_call: TRBJ1-1
cdr3_nt: TGTGCCAGCAGCTTATCGGCAGGGGGAGGCTACACCTTC; cdr3_aa: CASSLSAGGGYTF; clone_size: -; v_call: TRBV7-3; d_call: TRBD1; j_call: TRBJ1-2
cdr3_nt: TGTGCCATCCAGGTGAACACCGGGGAGCTGTTTTTT; cdr3_aa: CAIQVNTGELFF; clone_size: -; v_call: TRBV6-1; d_call: -; j_call: TRBJ2-2
cdr3_nt: TGCGCCAGCAGCCGCGGACAGGGGCCCAATTCACCCCTCCACTTT; cdr3_aa: CASSRGQGPNSPLHF; clone_size: medium-sized; v_call: TRBV5-1; d_call: TRBD1; j_call: TRBJ1-6
cdr3_nt: TGTGCCAGCAGTCTCCGGGACCGTAATGAAAAACTGTTTTTT; cdr3_aa: CASSLRDRNEKLFF; clone_size: -; v_call: TRBV6-5; d_call: -; j_call: TRBJ1-4
cdr3_nt: TGTGCCAGCAGTGAAAAAGGGGAGCGGCGGAGCTCCTACAATGAGCAGTTCTTC; cdr3_aa: CASSEKGERRSSYNEQFF; clone_size: -; v_call: TRBV6-1; d_call: -; j_call: TRBJ2-1
cdr3_nt: TGTGCCAGCAGCTTAGACCTGGGATCCTACAATGAGCAGTTCTTC; cdr3_aa: CASSLDLGSYNEQFF; clone_size: -; v_call: TRBV28; d_call: -; j_call: TRBJ2-1
cdr3_nt: TGCAGCGTTGAGGGGAGGGAGAACCTCTATGGCTACACCTTC; cdr3_aa: CSVEGRENLYGYTF; clone_size: -; v_call: TRBV29-1; d_call: -; j_call: TRBJ1-2
cdr3_nt: TGTGCCAGCAGCTTGAAGGTGGGACAGGTTAATGAAAAACTGTTTTTT; cdr3_aa: CASSLKVGQVNEKLFF; clone_size: few; v_call: TRBV27; d_call: TRBD1; j_call: TRBJ1-4
cdr3_nt: TGCGCCAGCAGTGAGCCTACCATTGGGGCCTATAATTCACCCCTCCACTTT; cdr3_aa: CASSEPTIGAYNSPLHF; clone_size: -; v_call: TRBV10-2; d_call: -; j_call: TRBJ1-6
cdr3_nt: TGTGCCAGTAAAGCCACGATTTATGGCTACACCTTC; cdr3_aa: CASKATIYGYTF; clone_size: -; v_call: TRBV19; d_call: -; j_call: TRBJ1-2
cdr3_nt: TGTGCCAGCAGCCTAGACGGGACTAGCGGGAACCGAAGGGTCGGGGAGCTGTTTTTT; cdr3_aa: CASSLDGTSGNRRVGELFF; clone_size: -; v_call: TRBV11-1; d_call: TRBD2; j_call: TRBJ2-2
cdr3_nt: TGTGCCAGTAGTACTCAGACCCCCGGGACAGGGAGGGACATTCAGTACTTC; cdr3_aa: CASSTQTPGTGRDIQYF; clone_size: -; v_call: TRBV19; d_call: TRBD1; j_call: TRBJ2-4
cdr3_nt: TGTGCCAGCAGCTTAGCCCCCGGGTCGGGGAACACCATATATTTT; cdr3_aa: CASSLAPGSGNTIYF; clone_size: -; v_call: TRBV7-6; d_call: -; j_call: TRBJ1-3
cdr3_nt: TGTGCCAGCAGTGATGGGGATCAAGAGACCCAGTACTTC; cdr3_aa: CASSDGDQETQYF; clone_size: -; v_call: TRBV2; d_call: -; j_call: TRBJ2-5
cdr3_nt: TGTGCCAGCAGTCCCTACAGGGGGTACAATCAGCCCCAGCATTTT; cdr3_aa: CASSPYRGYNQPQHF; clone_size: -; v_call: TRBV27; d_call: TRBD1; j_call: TRBJ1-5
cdr3_nt: TGCGCCAGCAGCATGGGACTAGCGGGGGGTAGCTCCTACAATGAGCAGTTCTTC; cdr3_aa: CASSMGLAGGSSYNEQFF; clone_size: -; v_call: TRBV5-1; d_call: TRBD2; j_call: TRBJ2-1
cdr3_nt: TGTGCCAGCAGCTTAGATCCGAATTCACCCCTCCACTTT; cdr3_aa: CASSLDPNSPLHF; clone_size: -; v_call: TRBV11-3; d_call: -; j_call: TRBJ1-6
cdr3_nt: TGTGCCAGCACCCTGGGGACAGAAAATTCACCCCTCCACTTT; cdr3_aa: CASTLGTENSPLHF; clone_size: -; v_call: TRBV6-1; d_call: TRBD1; j_call: TRBJ1-6
cdr3_nt: TGTGCCAGCAGCTCGCGGGGGGGGCCGTTGAACACTGAAGCTTTCTTT; cdr3_aa: CASSSRGGPLNTEAFF; clone_size: -; v_call: TRBV5-8; d_call: -; j_call: TRBJ1-1
cdr3_nt: TGCGCCAGCAGCCAAGAACAGGCTGGCACAGATACGCAGTATTTT; cdr3_aa: CASSQEQAGTDTQYF; clone_size: -; v_call: TRBV4-1; d_call: -; j_call: TRBJ2-3
cdr3_nt: TGTGCCAGCAGCTTTAGCGGGGGGCACACAGATACGCAGTATTTT; cdr3_aa: CASSFSGGHTDTQYF; clone_size: -; v_call: TRBV7-3; d_call: TRBD2; j_call: TRBJ2-3
cdr3_nt: TGTGCCAGCAGCACACCTGCAGCGGGTATGGGTCAGCCCCAGCATTTT; cdr3_aa: CASSTPAAGMGQPQHF; clone_size: -; v_call: TRBV28; d_call: -; j_call: TRBJ1-5
cdr3_nt: TGTGCCAGCAGCTTAGCAGGAAAAAGACTAGCGGGGATCCAGTACTTC; cdr3_aa: CASSLAGKRLAGIQYF; clone_size: -; v_call: TRBV5-4; d_call: TRBD2; j_call: TRBJ2-5
cdr3_nt: TGTGCCAGCAGTTCCGGTCCCTCTGGGGCCAACGTCCTGACTTTC; cdr3_aa: CASSSGPSGANVLTF; clone_size: -; v_call: TRBV11-3; d_call: -; j_call: TRBJ2-6
cdr3_nt: TGCGCCAGCAGCTTGGCAGGACAGGGGAAGCCCGGGCTACCCTACAATGAGCAGTTCTTC; cdr3_aa: CASSLAGQGKPGLPYNEQFF; clone_size: -; v_call: TRBV5-1; d_call: TRBD1; j_call: TRBJ2-1
cdr3_nt: TGTGCCAGTAGTATAGAAAGGTCGAGGGACGTTGTAGGCAATCAGCCCCAGCATTTT; cdr3_aa: CASSIERSRDVVGNQPQHF; clone_size: -; v_call: TRBV19; d_call: -; j_call: TRBJ1-5
cdr3_nt: TGTGCCAGCAGTTACACAGGGGGCACTGAAGCTTTCTTT; cdr3_aa: CASSYTGGTEAFF; clone_size: medium-sized; v_call: TRBV6-5; d_call: TRBD1; j_call: TRBJ1-1
cdr3_nt: TGTGCCAGCAGACAGGGGGCAGAATATGGCTACACCTTC; cdr3_aa: CASRQGAEYGYTF; clone_size: -; v_call: TRBV25-1; d_call: TRBD1; j_call: TRBJ1-2
cdr3_nt: TGTGCCTGGAGTCCCCCGGGGCCGGGGGCAGATACGCAGTATTTT; cdr3_aa: CAWSPPGPGADTQYF; clone_size: -; v_call: TRBV30; d_call: -; j_call: TRBJ2-3
cdr3_nt: TGTGCCAGCAGCTCCCACCTCCAAGAGACCCAGTACTTC; cdr3_aa: CASSSHLQETQYF; clone_size: few; v_call: TRBV7-6; d_call: -; j_call: TRBJ2-5